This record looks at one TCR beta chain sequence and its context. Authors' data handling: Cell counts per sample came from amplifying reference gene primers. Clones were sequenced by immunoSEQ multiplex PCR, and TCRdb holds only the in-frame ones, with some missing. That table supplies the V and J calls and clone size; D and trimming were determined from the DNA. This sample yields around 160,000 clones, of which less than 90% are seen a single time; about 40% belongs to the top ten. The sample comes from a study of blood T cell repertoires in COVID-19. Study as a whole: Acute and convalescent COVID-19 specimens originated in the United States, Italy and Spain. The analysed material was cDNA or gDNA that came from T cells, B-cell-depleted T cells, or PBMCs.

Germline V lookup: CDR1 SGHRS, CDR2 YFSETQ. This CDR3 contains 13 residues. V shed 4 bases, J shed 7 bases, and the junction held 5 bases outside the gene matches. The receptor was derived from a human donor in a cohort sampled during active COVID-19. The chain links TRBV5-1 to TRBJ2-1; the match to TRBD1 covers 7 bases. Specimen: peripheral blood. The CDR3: CASSPDRRNEQFF. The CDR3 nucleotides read TGCGCCAGCAGCCCGGACAGGCGGAATGAGCAGTTCTTC.